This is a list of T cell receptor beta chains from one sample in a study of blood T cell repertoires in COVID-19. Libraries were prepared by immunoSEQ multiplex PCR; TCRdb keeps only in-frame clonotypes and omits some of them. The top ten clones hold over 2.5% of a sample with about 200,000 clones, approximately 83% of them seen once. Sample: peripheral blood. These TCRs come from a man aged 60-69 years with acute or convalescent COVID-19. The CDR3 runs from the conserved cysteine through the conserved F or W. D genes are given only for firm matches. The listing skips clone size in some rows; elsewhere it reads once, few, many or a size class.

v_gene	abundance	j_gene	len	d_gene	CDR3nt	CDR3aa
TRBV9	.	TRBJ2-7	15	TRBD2	TGTGCCGGACTCCCGGGACTAGCGGGACTCTACGAGCAGTACTTC	CAGLPGLAGLYEQYF
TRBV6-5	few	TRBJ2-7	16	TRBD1	TGTGCCAGCAGTTACCAGGGGACAGGGAGCCCCTACGAGCAGTACTTC	CASSYQGTGSPYEQYF
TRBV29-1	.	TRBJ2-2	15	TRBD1	TGCAGCGCCCAACCCGGGACAGGGGGAGGCGGGGAGCTGTTTTTT	CSAQPGTGGGGELFF
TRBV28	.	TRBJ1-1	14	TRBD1	TGTGCCAGCAGTTTTCAGGGGGCGGGCACTGAAGCTTTCTTT	CASSFQGAGTEAFF
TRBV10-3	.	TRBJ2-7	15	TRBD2	TGTGCCATCAGCGACGGGACTAGCGGCCCCTACGAGCAGTACTTC	CAISDGTSGPYEQYF
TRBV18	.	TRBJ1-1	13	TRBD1	TGTGCCAGCTATTACGACAGGGGCACTGAAGCTTTCTTT	CASYYDRGTEAFF
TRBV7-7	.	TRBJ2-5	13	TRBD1	TGTGCTAGCAGCCGACAGGGTCAAGAGACCCAGTACTTC	CASSRQGQETQYF
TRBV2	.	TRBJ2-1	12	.	TGTGCCAGCCAGGACAGCCACAATGAGCAGTTCTTC	CASQDSHNEQFF
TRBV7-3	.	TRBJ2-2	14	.	TGTGCCAGCAGCTCTTCCGGTGCCACCGGGGAGCTGTTTTTT	CASSSSGATGELFF
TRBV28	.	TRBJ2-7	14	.	TGTGCCAGCAGGTGGATCAGGGGTCCCTACGAGCAGTACTTC	CASRWIRGPYEQYF
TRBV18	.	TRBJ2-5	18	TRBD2	TGTGCCAGCTCACCGACTAGCGGATCTGAATTGTACCAAGAGACCCAGTACTTC	CASSPTSGSELYQETQYF
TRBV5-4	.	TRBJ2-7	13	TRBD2	TGTGCCAGCAGCTTGGCTAGCGGGGCCGAGCAGTACTTC	CASSLASGAEQYF
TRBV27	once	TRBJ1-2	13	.	TGTGCCAGCAGTTCCAATTGGGGCCTTGGCTACACCTTC	CASSSNWGLGYTF
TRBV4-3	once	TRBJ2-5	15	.	TGCGCCAGCAGCCAAGATCAGCGGCCCCAAGAGACCCAGTACTTC	CASSQDQRPQETQYF